This T cell receptor (beta chain) is from a study of spatial heterogeneity in lung cancer. Study-wide results and caveats: Within tumors, counts of expanded alpha and beta TCRs tracked tumor mutation counts.

This clonotype was picked up many times. Its antigen is unknown. This CDR3 has 17 amino acids. Germline V gives CDR1 SGHAT, CDR2 FQDESV (reference sequence). With V trimmed by 1 base and J by 5 bases, 5 bases remained unmatched. Time point noted: sample taken at primary tumor resection. The input material, whole RNA from tumor, nontumor lung or frozen PBMC, was sequenced unsorted. From the 5' RACE reads, TCRdb called clonotypes with MiXCR, one entry per CDR3 protein. The repertoire holds about 10,000 distinct CDR3 sequences, with around 12% as singletons. The rearrangement uses TRBV11-1 and TRBJ2-1; TRBD2 agrees at 13 bases. This clonotype originated in a male donor with early-stage non-small cell lung cancer. The source was lung tumor tissue, collected at surgery. As DNA, the CDR3 is TGTGCCAGCAGCTTAGGGACTAGCGGGAGTAGCGACAATGAGCAGTTCTTC. Protein product: CASSLGTSGSSDNEQFF. The variable domain in full, completed from reference TRBV11-1 and TRBJ2-1, reads EAEVAQSPRYKITEKSQAVAFWCDPISGHATLYWYRQILGQGPELLVQFQDESVVDDSQLPKDRFSAERLKGVDSTLKIQPAELGDSAMYLCASSLGTSGSSDNEQFFGPGTRLTVL.